This TCR beta chain was identified in a study of shared clonotypes between healthy human individuals. Across several immunoSEQ plates, the genomic DNA of each subset was split evenly. The protocol was immunoSEQ multiplex PCR, while the TCRdb copy is restricted to in-frame clones and leaves out a portion. The table lists 2,100,000 or so clones, approximately 94% of them singletons. The CDR3 spans 14 residues. CDR1 is SGHDT, CDR2 YYEEEE, per germline. Trimming left V 3 bases short and J 1 base short, with 9 bases between. Whole-study findings and limits: Clonotypes shared by all four donors outscored non-shared clonotypes in generation probability. For naive CD4 cells, roughly 4.6% of clonotypes were shared across a handful of donors.

As to this clone: Its antigen is unknown.

This sequence was found in a man between 18 and 35 years old in good health. The sample was naive CD4+ T cells sorted from blood. Stated subset: CD45RA+ positively selected. The gene calls are TRBV5-6 and TRBJ2-3; D may be TRBD1 (6 bases). CDR3 nucleotides: TGTGCCAGCAGCTGGGACACCCGCACAGATACGCAGTATTTT. It specifies CASSWDTRTDTQYF. Together with reference TRBV5-6 and TRBJ2-3, the CDR3 gives the full variable domain: DAGVTQSPTHLIKTRGQQVTLRCSPKSGHDTVSWYQQALGQGPQFIFQYYEEEERQRGNFPDRFSGHQFPNYSSELNVNALLLGDSALYLCASSWDTRTDTQYFGPGTRLTVL.